This record looks at one T cell receptor beta chain sequence and its context. What it binds is unknown. The data derive from a study of blood T cells in healthy people across ages. General observations from the study: Per million T cells, TCR beta diversity dropped about linearly as age rose.

The CDR3 length is 14 residues. V was clipped by 0 bases and J by 6 bases, with 13 bases between them. Germline-derived CDR1 and CDR2 are SGDLS and YYNGEE. With a J-beta primer mix and a sample-barcoded 5' primer, a second PCR ran about 7 to 12 cycles. The study obtained at least 3 million CDR3-containing paired-end reads from every sample. TCRdb recomputed calls from the 5' RACE reads with MiXCR, one row per CDR3 protein. Altogether about 580,000 distinct CDR3 sequences are present, around 50% being singletons, with the ten largest covering 20% to 25%. The sequence came from a man older than 75 in good health. The sequenced sample was blood. The chain carries TRBV9 and TRBJ2-7; D could derive from TRBD1 or TRBD2 (5 bases each). This chain's CDR3 is CASSVEGTASEQYF. As DNA, the CDR3 is TGTGCCAGCAGCGTAGAGGGGACGGCTTCCGAGCAGTACTTC.